Shown below are 15 T cell receptor beta chains from a single sample sequenced in a study of T cell changes during pregnancy in multiple sclerosis. The method was immunoSEQ multiplex PCR; TCRdb's version includes in-frame clones alone and lacks a portion of them. The table shows under 65,000 clones, with roughly 90% occurring only once. This material consisted of peripheral blood, taken in the first trimester of pregnancy. These receptors originate from a female donor in good health, enrolled as a control in a pregnancy study.

This clone has only a few counts. J is TRBJ2-1 and V is TRBV5-1; possibly TRBD2 for D (6 bases). CDR3 length: 15 amino acids. V lost 0 bases to trimming and J lost 3 bases, with 10 bases between them. Germline CDR1 is SGHRS and CDR2 is YFSETQ. The CDR3 spells CASSLDVSGYNEQFF. CDR3 in DNA: TGCGCCAGCAGCTTGGATGTTAGCGGCTACAATGAGCAGTTCTTC.

The J gene is TRBJ2-1, the V gene TRBV5-6; D is unclear. V lost 0 bases to trimming and J lost 5 bases, with 9 bases between them. The germline V gene has CDR1 SGHDT and CDR2 YYEEEE. This CDR3 comprises 14 residues. The CDR3 sequence is CASSLGLSDNEQFF. The CDR3 region has the DNA TGTGCCAGCAGCTTGGGACTTTCCGACAATGAGCAGTTCTTC.

V is TRBV7-2 and J is TRBJ2-1; TRBD2 might be the D (5 bases). Looked up from germline, CDR1 is SGHTA and CDR2 is FQGNSA. The V end was cut by 4 bases, the J end by 10 bases, with 14 bases between. The CDR3 is made up of 13 amino acids. This CDR3 reads CASSSLGAEEQFF. The CDR3 DNA follows: TGTGCCAGCAGCTCCTTGGGAGCGGAGGAGCAGTTCTTC.

The rearrangement uses TRBV18 and TRBJ1-2; perhaps TRBD1 as D (5 bases). Trimming left V 3 bases short and J 14 bases short, with 22 bases between. The germline CDR1 and CDR2 sequences are KGHSH and LQKENI. This CDR3 is built from 14 residues. CDR3: CASSPRRQPGDSTF. CDR3 DNA sequence: TGTGCCAGCTCACCGAGACGACAGCCGGGCGATTCGACCTTC.

The V gene is TRBV7-9, the J gene TRBJ2-2; 8 nucleotides align to TRBD1. V gave up 0 bases and J gave up 7 bases; unmatched junction bases: 4. Germline V gene lookup returns CDR1 SEHNR and CDR2 FQNEAQ (reference sequence). The CDR3 has 15 residues. CDR3 sequence: CASSLATGGIGELFF. CDR3 DNA sequence: TGTGCCAGCAGCTTAGCAACAGGGGGTATCGGGGAGCTGTTTTTT. The whole variable domain, filled in from reference TRBV7-9 and TRBJ2-2, reads DTGVSQNPRHKITKRGQNVTFRCDPISEHNRLYWYRQTLGQGPEFLTYFQNEAQLEKSRLLSDRFSAERPKGSFSTLEIQRTEQGDSAMYLCASSLATGGIGELFFGEGSRLTVL.

The rearrangement uses TRBV9 and TRBJ2-1; 8 bases are a match to TRBD2. The germline V gene has CDR1 SGDLS and CDR2 YYNGEE. Trimming at V came to 0 bases and at J to 3 bases, leaving 8 bases not matched to a gene. This CDR3 comprises 17 residues. Here the CDR3 reads CASSVATSGSLYNEQFF. CDR3 sequence (DNA): TGTGCCAGCAGCGTAGCTACCAGCGGGAGCCTCTACAATGAGCAGTTCTTC.

The chain carries TRBV7-7 and TRBJ2-5; TRBD2 is a possible D gene (6 bases). The germline V gene encodes CDR1 SSHAT and CDR2 FNYEAQ (reference sequence). There are 15 residues in the CDR3. Trimming cost V 5 bases and J 2 bases, with 15 bases left between them. In DNA, the CDR3 is TGTGCCAGCAGCCAAGGAGGGTCGCTACAAGAGACCCAGTACTTC. Translating gives CASSQGGSLQETQYF.

V usage is TRBV2 and J usage is TRBJ2-7; 9 bases fit TRBD2. CDR3 size: 15 residues. Germline V gene sequence: CDR1 SNHLY, CDR2 FYNNEI. J lost 4 bases, V lost 8 bases, and 12 bases had no gene match. The CDR3 bases are TGTGCCAGCGGTAGGGGCGGGAGGGCCGAGTACGAGCAGTACTTC. Translating it yields CASGRGGRAEYEQYF.

The V call is TRBV7-6, the J call TRBJ1-3; D is unclear. The germline V gene has CDR1 SGHVS and CDR2 FNYEAQ. The germline V and J ends were trimmed by 3 bases and 7 bases, with 10 bases remaining between them. The CDR3 sequence is 13 residues long. The CDR3 bases are TGTGCCAGCAGCTTGGAGGCATTGAACACCATATATTTT. Translated: CASSLEALNTIYF.

The chain combines TRBV14 with TRBJ2-1; TRBD1 is a possible D gene (6 bases). The length of the CDR3 is 15 residues. The germline V and J ends were trimmed by 4 bases and 7 bases, with 17 bases remaining between them. Per the germline V gene, CDR1 is SGHDN and CDR2 is FVKESK. This CDR3 is CASSRDYHRGNEQFF. The CDR3 region has the DNA TGTGCCAGCAGCCGCGACTACCATAGGGGGAATGAGCAGTTCTTC. The full variable domain, in which reference TRBV14 and TRBJ2-1 provide the parts outside the CDR3, is EAGVTQFPSHSVIEKGQTVTLRCDPISGHDNLYWYRRVMGKEIKFLLHFVKESKQDESGMPNNRFLAERTGGTYSTLKVQPAELEDSGVYFCASSRDYHRGNEQFFGPGTRLTVL.

This clone was found a few times. The chain has TRBV10-1 and TRBJ1-2, with 8 nucleotides matching TRBD1. Germline-derived CDR1 and CDR2 are WNHNN and SYGVQD (reference sequence). Trimming took 6 bases from V and 2 from J; bases not matched to a gene: 5. The CDR3 extends over 14 amino acids. The CDR3 spells CASRGTGTNYGYTF. As DNA, the CDR3 is TGCGCCAGCAGGGGGACAGGAACCAACTATGGCTACACCTTC.

V gene TRBV27 combines with J gene TRBJ1-6, with 7 bases that match TRBD1. The CDR3 totals 13 residues. V dropped 8 bases and J dropped 9; count of bases not matched to a gene: 7. Germline V gene lookup returns CDR1 MNHEY and CDR2 SMNVEV (reference sequence). In DNA form, the CDR3 reads TGTGCCAGCTGGGACAGTCTCGGTTCACCCCTCCACTTT. Translated, it gives CASWDSLGSPLHF.

The gene calls are TRBV30 and TRBJ1-1, with TRBD1 matching 7 bases. CDR1 and CDR2 from the germline V gene are GTSNPN and SVGIG (reference sequence). V was clipped by 2 bases and J by 0 bases; unmatched bases: 3. The CDR3 sequence is 14 residues long. The CDR3 DNA is TGTGCCTGGAGTATAGGACAGGTGAACACTGAAGCTTTCTTT. This sequence encodes CAWSIGQVNTEAFF.

The chain links TRBV7-8 to TRBJ2-2, with 7 bases lining up with TRBD2. Germline V gene sequence: CDR1 SGHVS, CDR2 FQNEAQ. There are 16 residues in the CDR3. J gave up 5 bases and V 6 bases, and 12 bases lay outside the gene matches. CDR3 residues: CASSYLAALGTGELFF. CDR3 nucleotide sequence: TGTGCCAGCAGTTATCTAGCGGCCCTGGGTACCGGGGAGCTGTTTTTT.

Only one count was recorded for this clone. For the CDR3, the DNA is TGTGCCAGCTCGCGTGGGGCGGGGTCCTCCTACGAGCAGTACTTC. This encodes CASSRGAGSSYEQYF. The rearrangement uses TRBV7-9 and TRBJ2-7, with D maybe TRBD2 (6 bases). The V and J ends lost 8 bases and 0 bases respectively, with 17 bases between them. The CDR3 contains 15 residues. Germline lookup yields CDR1 SEHNR and CDR2 FQNEAQ (reference sequence).